Presented here are 18 T cell receptor beta chains from one specimen sequenced in a study of T cell responses to AZD1222 COVID-19 vaccine. Only in-frame clones appear in the TCRdb table, and some are missing; sequencing was by immunoSEQ multiplex PCR. The sample holds roughly 130,000 clones, approximately 92% seen once. The specimen was peripheral blood, collected on day 0 of AZD1222 vaccination. The receptors stem from an adult in good health.

Relative to its sample, this clone is large. The V and J genes are TRBV27 and TRBJ2-2; D may be TRBD2 (5 bases). V lost 5 bases, J lost 4 bases, and 20 bases lay in between. CDR1 and CDR2 from the germline V gene are MNHEY and SMNVEV (reference sequence). The CDR3 totals 17 residues. The CDR3 DNA follows: TGTGCCAGCAGTCCAACCCCGCGACGTCGGGGCACCGGGGAGCTGTTTTTT. Translated, it gives CASSPTPRRRGTGELFF.

This chain links TRBV18 with TRBJ2-1, with D uncertain. Germline-derived CDR1 and CDR2 are KGHSH and LQKENI. The CDR3 loop spans 13 amino acids. V shed 3 bases and J shed 9 bases, with 12 bases lying between them. The CDR3 here is CASSPNSQVEQFF. The CDR3 DNA follows: TGTGCCAGCTCACCGAATTCCCAAGTTGAGCAGTTCTTC.

V and J are TRBV6-5 and TRBJ2-7; D call uncertain. The germline CDR1 and CDR2 sequences are MNHEY and SVGAGI. V gave up 0 bases and J gave up 4 bases, with 7 bases separating them. The CDR3 sequence is 13 residues long. CDR3 residues: CASSYSARYEQYF. CDR3 DNA: TGTGCCAGCAGTTACTCAGCGAGATACGAGCAGTACTTC.

The rearrangement links TRBV19 to TRBJ1-1, with D hard to call. CDR3 length: 13 residues. V was shortened by 3 bases and J by 7 bases, with 12 bases between the two germline ends. CDR1 is LNHDA, CDR2 SQIVND, per germline (reference sequence). CDR3 amino acids: CASSISMTSEAFF. CDR3 bases: TGTGCCAGTAGTATTTCTATGACGAGTGAAGCTTTCTTT.

This chain links TRBV11-2 with TRBJ2-1; TRBD2 agrees at 8 bases. Unmatched junction bases numbered 7, after V lost 4 bases and J lost 2 bases. Looked up from germline, CDR1 is SGHAT and CDR2 is FQNNGV. The CDR3 length is 16 residues. DNA of the CDR3: TGTGCCAGCAGCTCCCCCAGCGGGAGCACCTACAATGAGCAGTTCTTC. Translation: CASSSPSGSTYNEQFF.

The V call is TRBV2, the J call TRBJ1-3; D is possibly TRBD1 (5 bases). Germline loops: CDR1 SNHLY, CDR2 FYNNEI. Trimming took 7 bases from V and 0 from J, leaving 16 bases between them. This CDR3 is built from 16 residues. The CDR3 DNA reads TGTGCCAGCAATTTGAGGGGACTAAGCTCTGGAAACACCATATATTTT. Protein: CASNLRGLSSGNTIYF.

J is TRBJ1-1 and V is TRBV19, with a possible D match to TRBD1 (5 bases). Germline V lookup: CDR1 LNHDA, CDR2 SQIVND (reference sequence). V was trimmed by 2 bases and J by 3 bases, leaving 13 bases between them. This CDR3 has 15 amino acids. Written as DNA, the CDR3 is TGTGCCAGTAGTATATACCCGGGGCTGGACACTGAAGCTTTCTTT. It encodes CASSIYPGLDTEAFF.

The V and J genes are TRBV11-2 and TRBJ2-2; D ambiguous. Germline CDR1 SGHAT, CDR2 FQNNGV. This CDR3 has 13 residues. The V end was cut by 6 bases, the J end by 4 bases, with 9 bases between. The CDR3 region is CASRDQFTGELFF. The CDR3 DNA is TGTGCCAGCAGAGATCAGTTCACCGGGGAGCTGTTTTTT.

This clone was picked up a small number of times. This sequence joins TRBV18 and TRBJ1-6; D is unresolved. The CDR3 is made up of 14 amino acids. V lost 1 base and J lost 6, with 7 bases in between. The germline CDR1 and CDR2 sequences are KGHSH and LQKENI. DNA of the CDR3: TGTGCCAGCTCACCACAAGGTGTTAATTCACCCCTCCACTTT. This codes for CASSPQGVNSPLHF.

This clone has a handful of counts. This chain joins TRBV4-2 and TRBJ2-7, with D unclear. CDR1 and CDR2 (germline): LGHNA, YNFKEQ. This CDR3 comprises 13 residues. Trimming pared 0 bases from V and 9 bases from J, leaving 12 bases between. The CDR3 region is CASSQEPAGVQYF. The CDR3 bases are TGTGCCAGCAGCCAAGAACCCGCTGGTGTGCAGTACTTC.

The J gene is TRBJ2-7, the V gene TRBV13; 13 nucleotides match TRBD2. The CDR3 has 16 residues. Germline CDR1 PRHDT, CDR2 FYEKMQ (reference sequence). The V and J ends lost 5 bases and 0 bases, in that order; junction bases with no gene match: 4. The CDR3 DNA is TGTGCCAGCAGCCCCCGGACTAGCGGGAGCTCCTACGAGCAGTACTTC. It codes for CASSPRTSGSSYEQYF.

Only one count was recorded for this clone. The rearrangement uses TRBV27 and TRBJ1-1; D possibly corresponds to TRBD1 (5 bases). The V gene's germline CDR1 is MNHEY and CDR2 SMNVEV (reference sequence). The CDR3 contains 13 residues. Trimming stripped 6 bases from V and 0 bases from J, with 8 bases between. CDR3 protein: CASRIQVNTEAFF. CDR3 nucleotides: TGTGCCAGCAGGATACAGGTGAACACTGAAGCTTTCTTT.

The chain combines TRBV7-9 with TRBJ1-2; no firm D call. Germline values: CDR1 SEHNR, CDR2 FQNEAQ (reference sequence). This CDR3 has 13 residues. V lost 5 bases and J lost 5, with 12 bases in between. DNA for the CDR3: TGTGCCAGCAGCCTGTTTGAGTTATATGGCTACACCTTC. The encoded protein is CASSLFELYGYTF.

The chain is built from TRBV19 and TRBJ1-1, with 7 bases identical to TRBD1. CDR3 length equals 17 residues. V lost 2 bases, J lost 0 bases, and 9 bases stayed unmatched. CDR1 and CDR2 (germline): LNHDA, SQIVND (reference sequence). The CDR3 bases are TGTGCCAGTAGTATACTGACAGGGAGGTCTGTGAACACTGAAGCTTTCTTT. Translation: CASSILTGRSVNTEAFF.

The genes are TRBV5-8 and TRBJ2-2, with D hard to call. The germline V gene has CDR1 SGHTS and CDR2 YDEGEE. The CDR3 sequence is 15 residues long. The V end lost 1 base, the J end lost 5 bases, and 12 bases lay between the germline ends. In DNA, the CDR3 is TGTGCCAGCAGCTTGATCGGCCTGCCGACCGGGGAGCTGTTTTTT. This translates into CASSLIGLPTGELFF.

V usage is TRBV20-1 and J usage is TRBJ1-3, with a weak D call TRBD1 (5 bases). The CDR3 spans 18 residues. V was pared by 3 bases and J by 0 bases, with 21 bases between. Per the germline V gene, CDR1 is DFQATT and CDR2 is SNEGSKA (reference sequence). The CDR3 here is CSASGLGQGVSSGNTIYF. The CDR3 nucleotides are TGCAGTGCTAGTGGTTTAGGGCAGGGAGTAAGCTCTGGAAACACCATATATTTT.

The J gene is TRBJ2-3, the V gene TRBV5-1; no reliable D call. V was pared by 7 bases and J by 6 bases, with 9 bases between. Germline lookup yields CDR1 SGHRS and CDR2 YFSETQ. This CDR3 has 11 residues. CDR3 sequence (DNA): TGCGCCAGCCAACTTAGGGATACGCAGTATTTT. This translates into CASQLRDTQYF.

This sequence joins TRBV28 and TRBJ2-7, with 9 bases aligning to TRBD1. The germline V gene encodes CDR1 MDHEN and CDR2 SYDVKM. The CDR3 is 14 amino acids. Losses at the gene ends were 6 bases for V and 8 bases for J; bases not matched to a gene: 11. The CDR3 is CASSQRDRASKQYF. The CDR3 nucleotides read TGTGCCAGCAGCCAAAGGGACAGGGCTTCCAAGCAGTACTTC.